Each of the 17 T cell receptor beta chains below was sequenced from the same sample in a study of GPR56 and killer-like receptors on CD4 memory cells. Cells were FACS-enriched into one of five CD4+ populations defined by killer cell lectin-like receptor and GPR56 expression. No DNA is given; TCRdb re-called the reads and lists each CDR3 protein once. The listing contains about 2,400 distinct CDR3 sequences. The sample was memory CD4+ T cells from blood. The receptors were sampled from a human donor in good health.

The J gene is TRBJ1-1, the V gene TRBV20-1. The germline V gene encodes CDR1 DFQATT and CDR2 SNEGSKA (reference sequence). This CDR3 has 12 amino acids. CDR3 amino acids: CSAPRGGQEAFF.

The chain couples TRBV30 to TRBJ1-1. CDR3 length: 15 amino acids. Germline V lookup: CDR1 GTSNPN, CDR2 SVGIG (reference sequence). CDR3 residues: CAWSVAGSRNTEAFF. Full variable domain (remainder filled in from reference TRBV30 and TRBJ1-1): SQTIHQWPATLVQPVGSPLSLECTVEGTSNPNLYWYRQAAGRGLQLLFYSVGIGQISSEVPQNLSASRPQDRQFILSSKKLLLSDSGFYLCAWSVAGSRNTEAFFGQGTRLTVV.

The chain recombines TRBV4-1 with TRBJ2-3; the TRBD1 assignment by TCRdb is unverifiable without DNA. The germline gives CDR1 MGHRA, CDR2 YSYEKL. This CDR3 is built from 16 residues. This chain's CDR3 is CASSQGQGASTDTQYF.

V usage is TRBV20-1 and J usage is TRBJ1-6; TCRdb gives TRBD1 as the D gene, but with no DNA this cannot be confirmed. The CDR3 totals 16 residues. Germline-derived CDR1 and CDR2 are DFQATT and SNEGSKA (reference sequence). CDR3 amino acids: CSALKYGQSSNSPLHF.

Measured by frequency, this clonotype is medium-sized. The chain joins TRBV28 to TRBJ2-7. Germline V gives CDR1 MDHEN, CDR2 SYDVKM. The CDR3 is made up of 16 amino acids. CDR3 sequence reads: CASSLTFGRGSYEQYF.

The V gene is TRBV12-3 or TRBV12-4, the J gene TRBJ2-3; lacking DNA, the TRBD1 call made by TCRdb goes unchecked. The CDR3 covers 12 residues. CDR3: CASNPRGDTQYF.

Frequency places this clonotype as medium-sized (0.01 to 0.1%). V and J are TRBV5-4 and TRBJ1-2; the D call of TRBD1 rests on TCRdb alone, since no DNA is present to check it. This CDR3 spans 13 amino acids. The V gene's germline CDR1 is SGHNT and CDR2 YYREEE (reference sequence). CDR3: CASSLDRGYGYTF.

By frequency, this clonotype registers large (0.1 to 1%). The CDR3 region is CASSMVNSPLHF. The rearrangement joins TRBV9 to TRBJ1-6. The CDR3 is 12 residues long. Germline assignment: CDR1 SGDLS and CDR2 YYNGEE.

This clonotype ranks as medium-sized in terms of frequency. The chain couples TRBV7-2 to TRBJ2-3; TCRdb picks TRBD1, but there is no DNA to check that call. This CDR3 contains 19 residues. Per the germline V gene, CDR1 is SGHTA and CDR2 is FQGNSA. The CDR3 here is CASSHPSRPGQDYTDTQYF.

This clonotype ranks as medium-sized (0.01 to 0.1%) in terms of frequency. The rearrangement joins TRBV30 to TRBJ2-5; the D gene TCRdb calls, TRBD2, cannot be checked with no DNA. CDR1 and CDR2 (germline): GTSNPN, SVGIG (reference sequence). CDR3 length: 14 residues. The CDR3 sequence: CAWTHLRSQETQYF.

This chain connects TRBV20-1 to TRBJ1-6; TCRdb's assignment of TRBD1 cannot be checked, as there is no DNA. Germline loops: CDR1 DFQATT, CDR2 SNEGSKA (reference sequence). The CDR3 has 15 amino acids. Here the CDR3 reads CSARSDRGRPSPLHF.

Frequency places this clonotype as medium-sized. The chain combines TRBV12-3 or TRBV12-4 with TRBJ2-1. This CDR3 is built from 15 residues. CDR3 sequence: CASSLRTSSYNEQFF.

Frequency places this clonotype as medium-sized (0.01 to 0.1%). The CDR3: CASRNFGSGSIREQFF. This rearrangement joins TRBV6-5 to TRBJ2-1; TCRdb selects TRBD2, and the lack of DNA leaves this call unchecked. The CDR3 length is 16 residues. The germline CDR1 and CDR2 sequences are MNHEY and SVGAGI.

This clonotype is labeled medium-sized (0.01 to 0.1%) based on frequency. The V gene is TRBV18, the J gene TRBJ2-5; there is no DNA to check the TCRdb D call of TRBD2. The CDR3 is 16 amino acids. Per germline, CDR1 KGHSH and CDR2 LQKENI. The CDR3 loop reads CASSPISGGPRETQYF.

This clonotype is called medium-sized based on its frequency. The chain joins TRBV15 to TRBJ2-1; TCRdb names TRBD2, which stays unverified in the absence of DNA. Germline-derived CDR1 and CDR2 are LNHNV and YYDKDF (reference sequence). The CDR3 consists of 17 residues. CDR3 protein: CATSRPLEAGRVDEQFF.

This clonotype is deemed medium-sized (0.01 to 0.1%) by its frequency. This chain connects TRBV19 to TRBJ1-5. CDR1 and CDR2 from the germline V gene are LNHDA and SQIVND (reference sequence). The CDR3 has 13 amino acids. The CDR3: CASNNDRIGPQHF. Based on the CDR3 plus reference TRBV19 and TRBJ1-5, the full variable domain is DGGITQSPKYLFRKEGQNVTLSCEQNLNHDAMYWYRQDPGQGLRLIYYSQIVNDFQKGDIAEGYSVSREKKESFPLTVTSAQKNPTAFYLCASNNDRIGPQHFGDGTRLSIL.

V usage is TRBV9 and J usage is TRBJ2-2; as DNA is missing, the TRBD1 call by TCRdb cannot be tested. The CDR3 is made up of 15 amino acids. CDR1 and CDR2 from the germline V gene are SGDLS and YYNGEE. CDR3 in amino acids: CASSGRQGRTGELFF.